The next 31 T cell receptor beta chains were all read from a single sample in a study of blood T cell repertoires in COVID-19. Clones were read by immunoSEQ multiplex PCR, and TCRdb kept only the in-frame ones, dropping some. Of 89,000 or so clones listed, 90% to 95% are singletons. The sample was peripheral blood. The source is a human donor with active COVID-19. The donor label of this sample is uncertain.

The rearrangement links TRBV6-5 to TRBJ2-5; 12 nucleotides align to TRBD2. The length of the CDR3 is 14 residues. From germline, CDR1 is MNHEY and CDR2 SVGAGI. J gave up 13 bases and V 6 bases, and 12 bases lay outside the gene matches. The CDR3 DNA reads TGTGCCAGCAGAGCGACTAGCGGGGGACCCGGTCTGTACTTC. This translates into CASRATSGGPGLYF.

The chain recombines TRBV3-1 (or the pseudogene TRBV3-2) with TRBJ1-1; D not certain. Germline CDR1 LGHDT, CDR2 YNNKEL (reference sequence). The CDR3 is 13 amino acids. Trimming stripped 4 bases from V and 2 bases from J, with 8 bases between. CDR3 sequence: CASSRRQNTEAFF. The CDR3 bases are TGTGCCAGCAGCCGTAGACAAAACACTGAAGCTTTCTTT.

This clone was picked up one time. This rearrangement joins TRBV6-5 to TRBJ1-3, with D perhaps TRBD1 (5 bases). This CDR3 has 13 amino acids. The germline gives CDR1 MNHEY, CDR2 SVGAGI. V was cut by 6 bases and J by 6 bases, with 12 bases left in between. The CDR3 coding sequence is TGTGCCAGCAGCTCTGGAGGGGAAAACACCATATATTTT. It yields the protein CASSSGGENTIYF.

V usage is TRBV28 and J usage is TRBJ1-2; D remains ambiguous. Trimming shortened V by 3 bases and J by 7 bases, and 9 bases separated the two germline ends. CDR1 and CDR2 (germline): MDHEN, SYDVKM. The CDR3 totals 12 residues. The CDR3, as DNA: TGTGCCAGCAGTTTCGAGGAGCGTGGCTACACCTTC. Its protein is CASSFEERGYTF.

The chain combines TRBV6-6 with TRBJ2-7; weak D call: TRBD1 (6 bases). Trimming took off 2 bases at V and 3 bases at J, with 8 bases between the two ends. This CDR3 comprises 13 residues. From germline, CDR1 is MNHNY and CDR2 SVGAGI (reference sequence). CDR3 amino acids: CASSYQDSYEQYF. The CDR3 bases are TGTGCCAGCAGTTACCAGGACAGCTACGAGCAGTACTTC.

The V and J genes are TRBV3-1 (or the pseudogene TRBV3-2) and TRBJ1-3, with D possibly being TRBD1 (6 bases). This CDR3 contains 14 residues. Germline CDR1 reads LGHDT; CDR2 reads YNNKEL (reference sequence). Trimming stripped 5 bases from V and 7 bases from J, with 15 bases between. As DNA, the CDR3 is TGTGCCAGCAGCATACAGGGTAACACCAACACCATATATTTT. Translated, it gives CASSIQGNTNTIYF.

The chain is built from TRBV24-1 and TRBJ2-1; D is undetermined. The V gene lost 3 bases and the J gene lost 9 bases, with 5 bases spanning the gap. CDR1 is KGHDR and CDR2 is SFDVKD in the germline V gene. The CDR3 contains 11 residues. CDR3 coding DNA: TGTGCCACCAGTGATCCGCGTGAGCAGTTCTTC. This sequence encodes CATSDPREQFF.

The rearrangement links TRBV7-9 to TRBJ2-5; TRBD2 matches 12 bases. V lost 2 bases, J lost 4 bases, and 2 bases stayed unmatched. The CDR3 consists of 15 residues. Germline loops: CDR1 SEHNR, CDR2 FQNEAQ (reference sequence). The CDR3 here is CASSLTTSGRETQYF. The CDR3 coding sequence is TGTGCCAGCAGCTTAACGACTAGCGGGAGAGAGACCCAGTACTTC.

This chain joins TRBV5-1 and TRBJ1-2, with D tentatively TRBD1 (5 bases). The CDR3 contains 14 residues. V dropped 0 bases and J dropped 4 bases, with 10 bases sitting between them. Per the germline V gene, CDR1 is SGHRS and CDR2 is YFSETQ. The CDR3 reads CASSLDGGSYGYTF. The CDR3 DNA reads TGCGCCAGCAGCTTGGATGGGGGGAGCTATGGCTACACCTTC.

This sequence joins TRBV6-5 and TRBJ2-3; 8 nucleotides agree with TRBD2. The CDR3 consists of 15 residues. Per germline, CDR1 MNHEY and CDR2 SVGAGI. Trimming cost V 6 bases and J 0 bases; bases outside gene matches: 5. CDR3 DNA sequence: TGTGCCAGCAGCGGGGTAGCGGGGAGCACAGATACGCAGTATTTT. Translated, it gives CASSGVAGSTDTQYF.

Written as DNA, the CDR3 is TGCGCCAGCAGCTTGGCGGTAGGGGGCTCAGGTGAGCAGTTCTTC. This encodes CASSLAVGGSGEQFF. The V gene is TRBV5-1, the J gene TRBJ2-1; TRBD1 matches at 7 bases. V was clipped by 0 bases and J by 9 bases; unmatched bases: 9. Germline V gene lookup returns CDR1 SGHRS and CDR2 YFSETQ. The CDR3 covers 15 residues.

This chain joins TRBV14 and TRBJ2-3, with a tentative D call TRBD2 (6 bases). The CDR3 totals 13 residues. The germline gives CDR1 SGHDN, CDR2 FVKESK. V gave up 0 bases and J gave up 8 bases, with 9 bases separating them. CDR3 sequence: CASSQDLGGTQYF. CDR3 bases: TGTGCCAGCAGCCAAGATCTCGGGGGTACGCAGTATTTT.

In its sample, this clone was seen a few times. The rearrangement uses TRBV5-1 and TRBJ2-6; possibly TRBD1 for D (6 bases). This CDR3 region has 14 residues. Trimming removed 5 bases at V and 3 bases at J, with 9 bases between. From germline, CDR1 is SGHRS and CDR2 YFSETQ. Written as DNA, the CDR3 is TGCGCCAGCAGGGCAGGGGTTGGGGCCAACGTCCTGACTTTC. It encodes CASRAGVGANVLTF. The variable domain in full, with the rest retrieved from reference TRBV5-1 and TRBJ2-6, is KAGVTQTPRYLIKTRGQQVTLSCSPISGHRSVSWYQQTPGQGLQFLFEYFSETQRNKGNFPGRFSGRQFSNSRSEMNVSTLELGDSALYLCASRAGVGANVLTFGAGSRLTVL.

The chain employs TRBV7-2 and TRBJ1-2; 8 bases map to TRBD1. Germline CDR1 is SGHTA and CDR2 is FQGNSA. With V trimmed by 5 bases and J by 6 bases, 14 bases remained unmatched. CDR3 length: 16 residues. This CDR3 is CASSHPGRTGNNGYTF. The DNA of the CDR3 is TGTGCCAGCAGCCATCCCGGCCGGACAGGGAACAATGGCTACACCTTC.

The V and J genes are TRBV10-3 and TRBJ2-1, with TRBD2 matching over 9 bases. J lost 9 bases, V lost 6 bases, and 9 bases had no gene match. CDR1 and CDR2 (germline): ENHRY, SYGVKD. The CDR3 is 14 amino acids. CDR3: CAIRGLATPTEQFF. CDR3 DNA sequence: TGTGCCATCAGGGGACTAGCTACCCCCACTGAGCAGTTCTTC.

The chain has TRBV5-1 and TRBJ1-2; the D gene is possibly TRBD1 (6 bases). Germline loops: CDR1 SGHRS, CDR2 YFSETQ. V lost 0 bases and J lost 3, with 12 bases in between. This CDR3 contains 15 residues. CDR3 region: CASSLARGADYGYTF. The CDR3 nucleotides are TGCGCCAGCAGCTTGGCACGGGGGGCCGACTATGGCTACACCTTC.

The V call is TRBV3-1 (or the pseudogene TRBV3-2), the J call TRBJ1-5, with D maybe TRBD1 (6 bases). The CDR3 loop spans 13 amino acids. V was trimmed by 4 bases and J by 4 bases, leaving 8 bases between them. CDR1 LGHDT and CDR2 YNNKEL come from the germline V gene (reference sequence). CDR3 sequence reads: CASSPDRNQPQHF. The CDR3 nucleotides are TGTGCCAGCAGCCCGGACAGAAATCAGCCCCAGCATTTT.

The chain has TRBV29-1 and TRBJ2-3; 7 bases agree with TRBD1. The CDR3 is 14 residues long. Trimming at V came to 4 bases and at J to 3 bases, leaving 7 bases not matched to a gene. In germline, CDR1 is SQVTM, CDR2 ANQGSEA. The CDR3 sequence is CSVGRTGPTDTQYF. DNA for the CDR3: TGCAGCGTTGGCCGGACAGGCCCGACAGATACGCAGTATTTT.

The chain links TRBV13 to TRBJ1-6; perhaps TRBD1 as D (5 bases). Germline CDR1 and CDR2: PRHDT and FYEKMQ (reference sequence). This CDR3 region has 15 residues. V lost 5 bases, J lost 10 bases, and 18 bases lay in between. For the CDR3, the DNA is TGTGCCAGCAGCCCACCCCCTGGGGCCAGCTCACCCCTCCACTTT. It translates to CASSPPPGASSPLHF.

The CDR3 DNA is TGTGCCATCAGTGAGTTTCAGGACAGCTCCTACGAGCAGTACTTC. This codes for CAISEFQDSSYEQYF. This chain joins TRBV10-3 and TRBJ2-7; perhaps TRBD1 as D (6 bases). Germline V gene data show CDR1 as ENHRY and CDR2 as SYGVKD. V lost 1 base and J 0 bases, leaving 10 bases between the germline ends. The CDR3 totals 15 residues.

V and J are TRBV11-3 and TRBJ2-3, with unresolved D. Trimming removed 2 bases at V and 0 bases at J, with 9 bases between. The V gene's germline CDR1 is SGHNT and CDR2 YENEEA. This CDR3 contains 15 residues. The CDR3: CASSLMGTSTDTQYF. The CDR3 region has the DNA TGTGCCAGCAGCTTAATGGGCACTAGCACAGATACGCAGTATTTT.

The chain joins TRBV20-1 to TRBJ2-7; D gene unclear. V lost 3 bases, J lost 4 bases, and 7 bases lay in between. The CDR3 loop spans 11 amino acids. CDR1 and CDR2 from the germline V gene are DFQATT and SNEGSKA (reference sequence). The CDR3 loop reads CSASPQYEQYF. The CDR3 bases are TGCAGTGCTAGTCCCCAATACGAGCAGTACTTC.

The chain is built from TRBV5-6 and TRBJ2-7, with 9 bases matching TRBD1. CDR1 is SGHDT, CDR2 YYEEEE, per germline. The CDR3 contains 15 residues. V was clipped by 2 bases and J by 3 bases; unmatched bases: 6. CDR3 in amino acids: CASSFRTGVGYEQYF. CDR3 in DNA: TGTGCCAGCAGCTTCAGGACAGGGGTAGGCTACGAGCAGTACTTC.

J is TRBJ1-3 and V is TRBV6-5, with 10 nucleotides matching TRBD1. V was pared by 7 bases and J by 2 bases, with 5 bases of the junction left unmatched. CDR1 and CDR2 (germline): MNHEY, SVGAGI. CDR3 size: 15 residues. The CDR3 reads CASMRQGATGNTIYF. The CDR3 DNA is TGTGCCAGCATGAGACAGGGGGCCACTGGAAACACCATATATTTT.

This rearrangement joins TRBV3-1 (or the pseudogene TRBV3-2) to TRBJ2-5, with TRBD2 matching over 12 bases. The CDR3 runs 16 residues. Per germline, CDR1 LGHDT and CDR2 YNNKEL (reference sequence). V lost 6 bases and J lost 5; bases outside the gene matches: 10. CDR3 DNA sequence: TGTGCCAGCAGTCTCGGGCTAGCGGGAGGGGGTGAGACCCAGTACTTC. Amino acids: CASSLGLAGGGETQYF.

The chain combines TRBV15 with TRBJ1-4, with D uncertain. The CDR3 contains 12 residues. The V gene lost 0 bases and the J gene lost 10 bases, with 6 bases spanning the gap. Looked up from germline, CDR1 is LNHNV and CDR2 is YYDKDF (reference sequence). CDR3 amino acids: CATSRDFGKLFF. The CDR3 DNA is TGTGCCACCAGCAGAGACTTCGGAAAACTGTTTTTT.

The rearrangement joins TRBV12-3 or TRBV12-4 to TRBJ2-7; D is uncertain. This CDR3 has 13 amino acids. Deletions cut 3 bases from V and 2 bases from J, with 8 bases between. The CDR3 DNA is TGTGCCAGCAGTTTGGCAGGCCCCTACGAGCAGTACTTC. It codes for CASSLAGPYEQYF.

The V gene is TRBV4-2, the J gene TRBJ2-5, with 8 nucleotides matching TRBD1. V was clipped by 0 bases and J by 6 bases; unmatched bases: 18. Germline assignment: CDR1 LGHNA and CDR2 YNFKEQ. The CDR3 is 19 amino acids. The CDR3, as DNA: TGTGCCAGCAGCCAAGAAGCAGGGGGCGGGGTCGGCACAGGAAAGACCCAGTACTTC. The encoded protein is CASSQEAGGGVGTGKTQYF.

The chain employs TRBV4-1 and TRBJ2-2; 12 nucleotides align to TRBD1. J was trimmed by 4 bases and V by 3 bases; bases with no gene match: 12. The germline gives CDR1 MGHRA, CDR2 YSYEKL. CDR3 size: 19 residues. DNA for the CDR3: TGCGCCAGCAGCCACGACCTAGCGGGACAGGGGGCCGGCACCGGGGAGCTGTTTTTT. Its translation: CASSHDLAGQGAGTGELFF.

This clone was picked up a small number of times. The rearrangement uses TRBV24-1 and TRBJ2-1, with 7 nucleotides matching TRBD2. The CDR3 runs 16 residues. Germline CDR1 reads KGHDR; CDR2 reads SFDVKD. After removal of 0 bases from V and 7 bases from J, the junction contained 8 bases not matched to a gene. DNA of the CDR3: TGTGCCACCAGTGATTTGGGGGGGAGGGCCAGGAATGAGCAGTTCTTC. Amino acid sequence: CATSDLGGRARNEQFF.

The gene calls are TRBV12-3 or TRBV12-4 and TRBJ1-1; 7 nucleotides agree with TRBD1. The CDR3 is 12 amino acids. Trimming at V came to 6 bases and at J to 7 bases, leaving 5 bases not matched to a gene. As DNA, the CDR3 is TGTGCCAGCAGAAGGACAGGTTTTGAAGCTTTCTTT. It translates to CASRRTGFEAFF.